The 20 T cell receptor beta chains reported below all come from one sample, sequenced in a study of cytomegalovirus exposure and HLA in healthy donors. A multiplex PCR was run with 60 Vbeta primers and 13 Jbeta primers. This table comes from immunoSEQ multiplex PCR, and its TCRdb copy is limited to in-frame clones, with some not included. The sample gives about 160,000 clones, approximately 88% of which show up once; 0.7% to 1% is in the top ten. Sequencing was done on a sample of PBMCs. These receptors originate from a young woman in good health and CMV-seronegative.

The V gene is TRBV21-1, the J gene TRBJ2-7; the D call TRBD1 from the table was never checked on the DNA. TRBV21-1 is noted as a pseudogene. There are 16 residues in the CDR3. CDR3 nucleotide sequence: TGTGCCAGCAGCAATCGCCCTCGGGACAGGGACTACGAGCAGTACTTC. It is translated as CASSNRPRDRDYEQYF.

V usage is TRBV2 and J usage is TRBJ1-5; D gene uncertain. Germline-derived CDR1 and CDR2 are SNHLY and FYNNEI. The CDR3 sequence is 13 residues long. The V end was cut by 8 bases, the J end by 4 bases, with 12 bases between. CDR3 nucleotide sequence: TGTGCCAGCGACGCACAGTTGAATCAGCCCCAGCATTTT. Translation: CASDAQLNQPQHF.

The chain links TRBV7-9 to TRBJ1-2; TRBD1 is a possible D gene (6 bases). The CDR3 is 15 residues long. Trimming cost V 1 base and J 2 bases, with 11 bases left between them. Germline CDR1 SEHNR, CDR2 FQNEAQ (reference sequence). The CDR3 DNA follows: TGTGCCAGCAGCTTAGGAACAGGGTTGAACTATGGCTACACCTTC. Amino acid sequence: CASSLGTGLNYGYTF.

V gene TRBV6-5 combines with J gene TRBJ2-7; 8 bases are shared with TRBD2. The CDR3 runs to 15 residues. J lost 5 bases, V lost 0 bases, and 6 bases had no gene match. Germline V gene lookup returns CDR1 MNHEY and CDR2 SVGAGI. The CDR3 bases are TGTGCCAGCAGTTACTCGAAGACTAGCGCTCACGAGCAGTACTTC. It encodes CASSYSKTSAHEQYF.

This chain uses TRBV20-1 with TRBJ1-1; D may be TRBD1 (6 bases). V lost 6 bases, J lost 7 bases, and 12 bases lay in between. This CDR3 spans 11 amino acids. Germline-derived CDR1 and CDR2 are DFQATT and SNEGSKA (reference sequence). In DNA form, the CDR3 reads TGCAGTGCAGTACAGGGTATTGAAGCTTTCTTT. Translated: CSAVQGIEAFF.

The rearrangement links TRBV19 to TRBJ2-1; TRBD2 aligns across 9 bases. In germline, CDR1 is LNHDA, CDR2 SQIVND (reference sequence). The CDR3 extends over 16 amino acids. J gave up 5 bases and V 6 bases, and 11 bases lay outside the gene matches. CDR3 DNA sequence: TGTGCCAGTAGACTAGCGGGCGGGGGAGCCCACAATGAGCAGTTCTTC. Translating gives CASRLAGGGAHNEQFF.

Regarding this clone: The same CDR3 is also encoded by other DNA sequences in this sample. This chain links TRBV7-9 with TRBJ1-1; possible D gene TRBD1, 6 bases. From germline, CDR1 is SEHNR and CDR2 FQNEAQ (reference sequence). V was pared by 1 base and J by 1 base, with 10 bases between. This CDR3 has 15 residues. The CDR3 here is CASSLGGRGNTEAFF. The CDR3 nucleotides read TGTGCCAGCAGCTTAGGTGGCAGGGGGAACACTGAAGCTTTCTTT.

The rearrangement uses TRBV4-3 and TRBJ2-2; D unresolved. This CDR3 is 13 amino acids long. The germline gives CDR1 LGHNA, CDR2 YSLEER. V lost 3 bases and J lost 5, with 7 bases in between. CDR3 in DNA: TGCGCCAGCAGCCAGCGTGGTACCGGGGAGCTGTTTTTT. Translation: CASSQRGTGELFF.

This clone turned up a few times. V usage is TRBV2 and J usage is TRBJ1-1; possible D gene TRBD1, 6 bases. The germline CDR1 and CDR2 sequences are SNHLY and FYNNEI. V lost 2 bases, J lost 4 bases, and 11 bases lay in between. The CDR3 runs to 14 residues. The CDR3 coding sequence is TGTGCCAGCAGTGAAAATGGGGGCTTCACTGAAGCTTTCTTT. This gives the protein CASSENGGFTEAFF.

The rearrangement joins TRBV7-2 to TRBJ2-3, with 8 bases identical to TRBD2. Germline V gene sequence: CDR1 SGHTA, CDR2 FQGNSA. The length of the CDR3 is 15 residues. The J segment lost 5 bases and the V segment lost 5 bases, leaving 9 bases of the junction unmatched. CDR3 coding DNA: TGTGCCAGCAGCCTACGGGGGGGCAGCTTAGATACGCAGTATTTT. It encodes CASSLRGGSLDTQYF.

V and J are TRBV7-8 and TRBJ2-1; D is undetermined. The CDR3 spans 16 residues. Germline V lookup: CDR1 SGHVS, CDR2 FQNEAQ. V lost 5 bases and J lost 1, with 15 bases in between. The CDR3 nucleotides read TGTGCCAGCAGCCTGACGCGGCTGGCTTCCTACAATGAGCAGTTCTTC. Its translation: CASSLTRLASYNEQFF.

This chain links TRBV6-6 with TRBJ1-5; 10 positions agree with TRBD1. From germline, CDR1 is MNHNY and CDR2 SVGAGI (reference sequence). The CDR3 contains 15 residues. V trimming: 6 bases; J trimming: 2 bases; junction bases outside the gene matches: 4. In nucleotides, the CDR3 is TGTGCCAGCAGAACCGGGACAGGGGGCAATCAGCCCCAGCATTTT. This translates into CASRTGTGGNQPQHF.

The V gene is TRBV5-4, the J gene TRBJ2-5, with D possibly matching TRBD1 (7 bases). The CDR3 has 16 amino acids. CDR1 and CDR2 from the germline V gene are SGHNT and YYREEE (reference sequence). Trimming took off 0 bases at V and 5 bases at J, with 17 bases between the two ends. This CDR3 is CASSLGKDRDWETQYF. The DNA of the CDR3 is TGTGCCAGCAGCTTGGGTAAAGACAGGGACTGGGAGACCCAGTACTTC.

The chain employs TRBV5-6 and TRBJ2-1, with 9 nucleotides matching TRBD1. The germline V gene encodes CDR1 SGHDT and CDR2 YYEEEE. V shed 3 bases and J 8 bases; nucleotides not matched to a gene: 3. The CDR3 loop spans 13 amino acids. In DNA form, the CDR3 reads TGTGCCAGCAGCTGGACAGGGGTGGATGAGCAGTTCTTC. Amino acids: CASSWTGVDEQFF.

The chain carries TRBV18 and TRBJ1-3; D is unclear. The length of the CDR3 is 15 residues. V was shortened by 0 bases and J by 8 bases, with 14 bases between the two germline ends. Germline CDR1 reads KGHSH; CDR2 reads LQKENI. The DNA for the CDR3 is TGTGCCAGCTCACCACCCGACTTTCGGCGGGACACCATATATTTT. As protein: CASSPPDFRRDTIYF.

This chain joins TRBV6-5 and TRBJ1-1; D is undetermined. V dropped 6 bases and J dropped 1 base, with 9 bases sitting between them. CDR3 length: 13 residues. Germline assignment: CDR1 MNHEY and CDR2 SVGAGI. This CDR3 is CASRVSQNTEAFF. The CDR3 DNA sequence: TGTGCCAGCAGGGTGTCACAGAACACTGAAGCTTTCTTT.

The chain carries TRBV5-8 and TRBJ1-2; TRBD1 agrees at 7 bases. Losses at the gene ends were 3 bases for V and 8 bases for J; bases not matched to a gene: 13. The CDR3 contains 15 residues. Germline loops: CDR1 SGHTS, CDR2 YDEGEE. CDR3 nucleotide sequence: TGTGCCAGCAGCTCCAACACCGGGACAGTACCGGGCTACACCTTC. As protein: CASSSNTGTVPGYTF.

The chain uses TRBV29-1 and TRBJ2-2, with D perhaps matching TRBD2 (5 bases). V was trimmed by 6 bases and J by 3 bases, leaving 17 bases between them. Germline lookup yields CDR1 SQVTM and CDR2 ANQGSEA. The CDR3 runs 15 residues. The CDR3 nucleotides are TGCAGCGTCGATTTCGGACTTTCGGACACCGGGGAGCTGTTTTTT. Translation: CSVDFGLSDTGELFF.

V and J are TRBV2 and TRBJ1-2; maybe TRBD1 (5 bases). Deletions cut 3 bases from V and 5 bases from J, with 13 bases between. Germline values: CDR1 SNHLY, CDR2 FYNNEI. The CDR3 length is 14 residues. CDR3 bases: TGTGCCAGCAGTGATGGCTTCCAGGGATATGGCTACACCTTC. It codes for CASSDGFQGYGYTF.

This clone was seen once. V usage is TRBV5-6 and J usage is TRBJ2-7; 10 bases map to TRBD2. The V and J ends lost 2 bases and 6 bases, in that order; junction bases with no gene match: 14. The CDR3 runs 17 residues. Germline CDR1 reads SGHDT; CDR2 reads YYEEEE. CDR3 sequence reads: CASSFPPLAGRLTEQYF. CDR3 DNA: TGTGCCAGCAGCTTCCCCCCACTAGCGGGGCGCCTTACCGAGCAGTACTTC.